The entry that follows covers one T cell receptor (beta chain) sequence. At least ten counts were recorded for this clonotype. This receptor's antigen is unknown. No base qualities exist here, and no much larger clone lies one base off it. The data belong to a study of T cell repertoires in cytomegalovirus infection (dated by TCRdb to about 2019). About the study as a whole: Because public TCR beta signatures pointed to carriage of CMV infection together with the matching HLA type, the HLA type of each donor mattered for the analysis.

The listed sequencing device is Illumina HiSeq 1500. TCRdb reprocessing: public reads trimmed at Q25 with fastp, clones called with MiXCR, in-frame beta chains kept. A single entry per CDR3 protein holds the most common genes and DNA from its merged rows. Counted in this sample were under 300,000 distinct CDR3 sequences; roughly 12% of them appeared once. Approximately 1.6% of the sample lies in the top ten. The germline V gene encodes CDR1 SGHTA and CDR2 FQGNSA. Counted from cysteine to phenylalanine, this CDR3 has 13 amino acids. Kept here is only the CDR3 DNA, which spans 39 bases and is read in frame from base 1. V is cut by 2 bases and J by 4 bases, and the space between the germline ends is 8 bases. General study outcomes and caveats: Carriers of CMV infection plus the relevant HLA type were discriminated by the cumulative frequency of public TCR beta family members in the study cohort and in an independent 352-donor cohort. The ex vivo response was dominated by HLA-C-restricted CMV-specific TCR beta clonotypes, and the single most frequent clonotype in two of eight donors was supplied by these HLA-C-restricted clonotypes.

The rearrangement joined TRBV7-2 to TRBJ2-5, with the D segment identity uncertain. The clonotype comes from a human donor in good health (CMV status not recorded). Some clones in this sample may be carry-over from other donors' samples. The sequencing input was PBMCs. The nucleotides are TGTGCCAGCAGCTTACCCATAGGAGAGACCCAGTACTTC. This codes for CASSLPIGETQYF.